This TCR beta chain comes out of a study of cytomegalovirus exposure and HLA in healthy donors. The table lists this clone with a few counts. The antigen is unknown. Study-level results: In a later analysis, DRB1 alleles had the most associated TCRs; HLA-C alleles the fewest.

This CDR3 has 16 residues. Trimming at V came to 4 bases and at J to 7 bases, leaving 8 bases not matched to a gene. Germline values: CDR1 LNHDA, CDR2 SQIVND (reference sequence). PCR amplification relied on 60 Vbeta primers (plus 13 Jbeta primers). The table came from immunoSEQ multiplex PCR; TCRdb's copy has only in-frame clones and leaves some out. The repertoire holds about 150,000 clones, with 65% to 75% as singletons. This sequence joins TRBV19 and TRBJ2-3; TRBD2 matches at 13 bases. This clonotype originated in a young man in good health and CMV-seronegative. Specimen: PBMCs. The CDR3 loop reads CASSTRLAGGPYTQYF. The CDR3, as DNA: TGTGCCAGTAGTACTCGACTAGCGGGGGGCCCCTATACGCAGTATTTT.